One sample yielded the 18 T cell receptor beta chains listed below, sequenced in a study of cytomegalovirus exposure and HLA in healthy donors. Use of 60 Vbeta and 13 Jbeta primers characterized the PCR. Sequencing used immunoSEQ multiplex PCR; TCRdb keeps in-frame clones, though not all of them. The profile shows around 100,000 clones, around 82% of them singletons. What was sequenced was PBMCs. These receptors were obtained from a young woman in good health and CMV-seropositive.

This clone appeared once. The genes are TRBV19 and TRBJ2-5; tentative D call: TRBD1 (7 bases). V was pared by 8 bases and J by 4 bases, with 11 bases between. In germline, CDR1 is LNHDA, CDR2 SQIVND (reference sequence). The CDR3 contains 12 residues. The CDR3 is CASAGGGETQYF. The CDR3 bases are TGTGCCAGTGCAGGGGGAGGAGAGACCCAGTACTTC.

The V and J genes are TRBV5-1 and TRBJ1-1; D not certain. The germline gives CDR1 SGHRS, CDR2 YFSETQ. This CDR3 has 15 amino acids. Trimming removed 0 bases at V and 5 bases at J, with 14 bases between. CDR3 sequence: CASSLDQGGRTEAFF. CDR3 DNA sequence: TGCGCCAGCAGCTTGGATCAAGGCGGAAGGACTGAAGCTTTCTTT.

CDR3 bases: TGTGCCAGCTCACCACCGAGCAGGGATCAGCCCCAGCATTTT. Protein product: CASSPPSRDQPQHF. The chain employs TRBV18 and TRBJ1-5, with a possible D match to TRBD1 (5 bases). The V gene lost 0 bases and the J gene lost 5 bases, with 8 bases spanning the gap. Looked up from germline, CDR1 is KGHSH and CDR2 is LQKENI. The CDR3 has 14 amino acids.

The gene calls are TRBV7-9 and TRBJ1-2, with D unclear. This CDR3 is 15 amino acids long. V was shortened by 4 bases and J by 1 base, with 13 bases between the two germline ends. Germline CDR1 reads SEHNR; CDR2 reads FQNEAQ (reference sequence). CDR3 nucleotides: TGTGCCAGCAGCTCCTACCTAAATGTTAACTATGGCTACACCTTC. It codes for CASSSYLNVNYGYTF. The whole variable domain, remainder taken from reference TRBV7-9 and TRBJ1-2, is DTGVSQNPRHKITKRGQNVTFRCDPISEHNRLYWYRQTLGQGPEFLTYFQNEAQLEKSRLLSDRFSAERPKGSFSTLEIQRTEQGDSAMYLCASSSYLNVNYGYTFGSGTRLTVV.

This clone came up once. This chain connects TRBV25-1 to TRBJ2-5, with D possibly matching TRBD1 (5 bases). CDR3 length: 14 residues. Germline V gives CDR1 MGHDK, CDR2 SYGVNS. V was cut by 5 bases and J by 9 bases, with 19 bases left in between. CDR3 sequence (DNA): TGTGCCAGCAGTAAACAAGCAAGAGAAGGGGCCCAGTACTTC. This sequence encodes CASSKQAREGAQYF.

This clone was seen once. The gene calls are TRBV18 and TRBJ1-6, with TRBD1 identical over 8 bases. Trimming took 2 bases from V and 6 from J; bases not matched to a gene: 3. This CDR3 has 15 residues. Germline V gene sequence: CDR1 KGHSH, CDR2 LQKENI. CDR3 region: CASSPATGVNSPLHF. CDR3 nucleotide sequence: TGTGCCAGCTCACCAGCGACAGGGGTTAATTCACCCCTCCACTTT.

The chain combines TRBV6-1 with TRBJ1-5; D uncertain. Between the trimmed V and J ends, which lost 1 base and 0 bases, there was a span of 13 bases. Per the germline V gene, CDR1 is MNHNS and CDR2 is SASEGT. The CDR3 consists of 17 residues. CDR3: CASSEGARIYSNQPQHF. CDR3 nucleotides: TGTGCCAGCAGTGAAGGGGCCAGGATTTATAGCAATCAGCCCCAGCATTTT.

V gene TRBV28 combines with J gene TRBJ2-7; 7 bases line up with TRBD1. This CDR3 region has 14 residues. Trimming took 6 bases from V and 1 from J; bases not matched to a gene: 6. CDR1 MDHEN and CDR2 SYDVKM come from the germline V gene. CDR3 sequence (DNA): TGTGCCAGCAGGGAACAGGGGTCTTCCTACGAGCAGTACTTC. Translation: CASREQGSSYEQYF.

J is TRBJ1-1 and V is TRBV7-9, with 8 nucleotides matching TRBD1. CDR1 and CDR2 from the germline V gene are SEHNR and FQNEAQ (reference sequence). The CDR3 loop spans 13 amino acids. Unmatched junction bases numbered 8, after V lost 7 bases and J lost 7 bases. This chain's CDR3 is CASTGTGDYEAFF. CDR3 nucleotide sequence: TGTGCCAGCACCGGGACAGGAGACTATGAAGCTTTCTTT. Combining the CDR3 with reference TRBV7-9 and TRBJ1-1 gives the whole variable domain DTGVSQNPRHKITKRGQNVTFRCDPISEHNRLYWYRQTLGQGPEFLTYFQNEAQLEKSRLLSDRFSAERPKGSFSTLEIQRTEQGDSAMYLCASTGTGDYEAFFGQGTRLTVV.

The J gene is TRBJ2-1, the V gene TRBV10-2; D might be TRBD2 (5 bases). Trimming cost V 6 bases and J 0 bases, with 9 bases left between them. This CDR3 contains 14 residues. Germline CDR1 and CDR2: WSHSY and SAAADI. CDR3 coding DNA: TGCGCCAGCAGCATTGGGAGCTCCTACAATGAGCAGTTCTTC. This translates into CASSIGSSYNEQFF.

The rearrangement uses TRBV15 and TRBJ2-7; 13 positions match TRBD2. Trimming at V came to 0 bases and at J to 7 bases, leaving 9 bases not matched to a gene. Germline CDR1 reads LNHNV; CDR2 reads YYDKDF (reference sequence). The CDR3 runs 17 residues. In DNA, the CDR3 is TGTGCCACCAGCAGAGATCCCACTAGCGGGGGGGCTGGAGAGCAGTACTTC. Amino acid sequence: CATSRDPTSGGAGEQYF.

The rearrangement links TRBV29-1 to TRBJ1-4, with 12 positions matching TRBD1. From germline, CDR1 is SQVTM and CDR2 ANQGSEA. V dropped 1 base and J dropped 8; count of bases not matched to a gene: 2. There are 14 residues in the CDR3. CDR3 region: CSVEGDRGREKLFF. For the CDR3, the DNA is TGCAGCGTTGAAGGGGACAGGGGGCGGGAAAAACTGTTTTTT.

This clone has a handful of counts. This chain connects TRBV7-9 to TRBJ2-1; 15 bases align to TRBD2. The CDR3 sequence is 18 residues long. J was trimmed by 6 bases and V by 7 bases; bases with no gene match: 13. Germline V gene data show CDR1 as SEHNR and CDR2 as FQNEAQ (reference sequence). CDR3: CASTAPFQGLAGGNEQFF. CDR3 nucleotides: TGTGCCAGCACCGCCCCTTTTCAGGGACTAGCGGGGGGCAATGAGCAGTTCTTC.

Only one count was recorded for this clone. V is TRBV6-1 and J is TRBJ1-5; D is unclear. This CDR3 comprises 15 residues. The V end was cut by 4 bases, the J end by 0 bases, with 10 bases between. Germline CDR1 reads MNHNS; CDR2 reads SASEGT. The CDR3 sequence: CASSVRRDSNQPQHF. The DNA for the CDR3 is TGTGCCAGCAGTGTCCGACGGGATAGCAATCAGCCCCAGCATTTT.

The V call is TRBV18, the J call TRBJ2-5; TRBD2 matches at 7 bases. Germline values: CDR1 KGHSH, CDR2 LQKENI. With V trimmed by 6 bases and J by 0 bases, 7 bases remained unmatched. The length of the CDR3 is 15 residues. Here the CDR3 reads CASSRNGGYQETQYF. The CDR3 DNA follows: TGTGCCAGCTCTCGAAACGGGGGGTACCAAGAGACCCAGTACTTC. The whole variable domain, filled in from reference TRBV18 and TRBJ2-5, reads NAGVMQNPRHLVRRRGQEARLRCSPMKGHSHVYWYRQLPEEGLKFMVYLQKENIIDESGMPKERFSAEFPKEGPSILRIQQVVRGDSAAYFCASSRNGGYQETQYFGPGTRLLVL.

In this sample, this clone turned up once. The chain combines TRBV6-6 with TRBJ2-1; a possible D gene is TRBD1 (6 bases). This CDR3 has 16 residues. Germline CDR1 reads MNHNY; CDR2 reads SVGAGI (reference sequence). Trimming took off 6 bases at V and 2 bases at J, with 17 bases between the two ends. CDR3 nucleotide sequence: TGTGCCAGCAGCCCTCGAGGGCAGGGGACCTACAATGAGCAGTTCTTC. Amino acid sequence: CASSPRGQGTYNEQFF.

The V call is TRBV11-3, the J call TRBJ1-1; D is perhaps TRBD1 (5 bases). This CDR3 is built from 14 residues. The V gene lost 0 bases and the J gene lost 5 bases, with 10 bases spanning the gap. The germline V gene has CDR1 SGHNT and CDR2 YENEEA. CDR3 loop: CASSLDPGRTEAFF. In DNA, the CDR3 is TGTGCCAGCAGCTTAGACCCAGGGCGAACTGAAGCTTTCTTT.

This chain joins TRBV6-1 and TRBJ1-6; 10 bases align to TRBD1. Germline V gene lookup returns CDR1 MNHNS and CDR2 SASEGT. The CDR3 has 14 amino acids. V was pared by 4 bases and J by 9 bases, with 3 bases of the junction left unmatched. The CDR3 sequence is CASSGDRGGSPLHF. For the CDR3, the DNA is TGTGCCAGCAGTGGGGACAGGGGAGGTTCACCCCTCCACTTT.